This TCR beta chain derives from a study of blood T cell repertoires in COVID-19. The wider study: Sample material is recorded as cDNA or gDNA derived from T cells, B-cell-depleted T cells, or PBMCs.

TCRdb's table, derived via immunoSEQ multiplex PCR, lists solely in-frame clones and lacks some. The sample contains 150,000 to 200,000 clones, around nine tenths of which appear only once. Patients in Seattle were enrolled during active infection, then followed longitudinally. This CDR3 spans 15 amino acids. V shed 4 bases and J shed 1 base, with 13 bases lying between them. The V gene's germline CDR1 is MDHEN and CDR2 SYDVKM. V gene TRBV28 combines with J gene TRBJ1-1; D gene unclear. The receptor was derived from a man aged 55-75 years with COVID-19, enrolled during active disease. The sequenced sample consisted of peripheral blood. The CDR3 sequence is CASSSYSAGNTEAFF. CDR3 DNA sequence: TGTGCCAGCAGTTCTTATTCCGCAGGGAACACTGAAGCTTTCTTT. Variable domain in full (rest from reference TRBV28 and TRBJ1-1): DVKVTQSSRYLVKRTGEKVFLECVQDMDHENMFWYRQDPGLGLRLIYFSYDVKMKEKGDIPEGYSVSREKKERFSLILESASTNQTSMYLCASSSYSAGNTEAFFGQGTRLTVV.